Shown below are 31 T cell receptor beta chains from a single sample sequenced in a study of CD8+ T cells in alopecia areata. Extracted RNA was reverse transcribed into cDNA, the sequencing template. Some clones are missing from TCRdb's copy, which holds only in-frame ones; the method was immunoSEQ multiplex PCR. The sample includes 100,000 to 150,000 clones, roughly 58% of them seen just once. The material was CD4+ T cells sorted from blood, obtained at week 0. The receptors stem from a human donor with alopecia areata.

The chain carries TRBV30 and TRBJ1-5; weak D call: TRBD1 (6 bases). With 3 bases removed from V and 0 bases from J, the gap between germline ends came to 9 bases. The germline V gene has CDR1 GTSNPN and CDR2 SVGIG (reference sequence). This CDR3 has 14 residues. The CDR3: CAWSRDNSNQPQHF. The DNA of the CDR3 is TGTGCCTGGAGCCGGGACAATAGCAATCAGCCCCAGCATTTT.

V gene TRBV5-1 combines with J gene TRBJ1-2; tentative D call: TRBD1 (6 bases). The CDR3 consists of 12 residues. V was cut by 4 bases and J by 6 bases, with 10 bases left in between. Looked up from germline, CDR1 is SGHRS and CDR2 is YFSETQ. This CDR3 reads CASSLNRDGYTF. CDR3 coding DNA: TGCGCCAGCAGCCTTAACAGGGATGGCTACACCTTC. The whole variable domain, remainder taken from reference TRBV5-1 and TRBJ1-2, is KAGVTQTPRYLIKTRGQQVTLSCSPISGHRSVSWYQQTPGQGLQFLFEYFSETQRNKGNFPGRFSGRQFSNSRSEMNVSTLELGDSALYLCASSLNRDGYTFGSGTRLTVV.

The CDR3 DNA follows: TGTGCCTGGAAAGGCCGTGCGGGAGGGGACAATGAGCAGTTCTTC. As protein: CAWKGRAGGDNEQFF. The genes are TRBV30 and TRBJ2-1, with 9 bases matching TRBD2. V lost 4 bases, J lost 5 bases, and 9 bases stayed unmatched. The length of the CDR3 is 15 residues. CDR1 GTSNPN and CDR2 SVGIG come from the germline V gene (reference sequence).

The CDR3 sequence is CASSLMTGPQETQYF. Written as DNA, the CDR3 is TGTGCCAGCAGCCTCATGACAGGACCCCAAGAGACCCAGTACTTC. The chain links TRBV7-6 to TRBJ2-5, with D perhaps TRBD1 (6 bases). The CDR3 has 15 residues. V was trimmed by 5 bases and J by 1 base, leaving 14 bases between them. Germline V lookup: CDR1 SGHVS, CDR2 FNYEAQ.

The gene calls are TRBV5-1 and TRBJ2-7; 10 nucleotides match TRBD1. The CDR3 runs 15 residues. V lost 0 bases, J lost 3 bases, and 3 bases stayed unmatched. In germline, CDR1 is SGHRS, CDR2 YFSETQ. CDR3: CASSLDRDRGYEQYF. The CDR3 DNA reads as TGCGCCAGCAGCTTGGACCGGGACAGGGGCTACGAGCAGTACTTC.

The chain employs TRBV6-5 and TRBJ1-4; no clear D gene. Trimming removed 6 bases from V and 7 bases from J, with 15 bases in between. This CDR3 contains 14 residues. From germline, CDR1 is MNHEY and CDR2 SVGAGI. CDR3 region: CASRPGIVGEKLFF. In DNA, the CDR3 is TGTGCCAGCAGACCCGGAATCGTGGGTGAAAAACTGTTTTTT.

In its sample, this clone was seen a few times. The chain links TRBV18 to TRBJ1-1, with D unclear. The V end lost 2 bases, the J end lost 8 bases, and 12 bases lay between the germline ends. The CDR3 covers 13 residues. From germline, CDR1 is KGHSH and CDR2 LQKENI. The CDR3 is CASSPSRDGEAFF. CDR3 DNA sequence: TGTGCCAGCTCACCAAGTAGGGATGGAGAAGCTTTCTTT.

The V call is TRBV2, the J call TRBJ2-1; 7 bases line up with TRBD2. Germline values: CDR1 SNHLY, CDR2 FYNNEI. The ends lost 6 bases at V and 5 bases at J; junction bases unmatched: 10. CDR3 size: 15 residues. The CDR3 region has the DNA TGTGCCAGCAGCCCCACGGGCGGGGGAAACAATGAGCAGTTCTTC. This gives the protein CASSPTGGGNNEQFF.

This chain joins TRBV7-2 and TRBJ1-1, with D perhaps TRBD1 (6 bases). V was shortened by 5 bases and J by 4 bases, with 11 bases between the two germline ends. CDR1 is SGHTA and CDR2 is FQGNSA in the germline V gene. The CDR3 is 13 residues long. The DNA for the CDR3 is TGTGCCAGCAGCGCGCAGGGGAGCACTGAAGCTTTCTTT. It specifies CASSAQGSTEAFF. The whole variable domain, remainder taken from reference TRBV7-2 and TRBJ1-1, is GAGVSQSPSNKVTEKGKDVELRCDPISGHTALYWYRQSLGQGLEFLIYFQGNSAPDKSGLPSDRFSAERTGGSVSTLTIQRTQQEDSAVYLCASSAQGSTEAFFGQGTRLTVV.

The chain joins TRBV5-1 to TRBJ2-1; D unclear. With 2 bases removed from V and 8 bases from J, the gap between germline ends came to 11 bases. CDR3 length equals 13 residues. Germline V gene data show CDR1 as SGHRS and CDR2 as YFSETQ. The CDR3 coding sequence is TGCGCCAGCAGCTTCTCCTACACGGATGAGCAGTTCTTC. Translating gives CASSFSYTDEQFF.

The chain has TRBV2 and TRBJ1-5, with D unclear. The CDR3 has 17 residues. V gave up 4 bases and J gave up 4 bases, with 20 bases separating them. Germline CDR1 is SNHLY and CDR2 is FYNNEI. For the CDR3, the DNA is TGTGCCAGCAGTGTCCATAGTGGGCAAGGGCAAAATCAGCCCCAGCATTTT. It yields the protein CASSVHSGQGQNQPQHF.

The chain combines TRBV19 with TRBJ2-5; D is possibly TRBD1 (6 bases). The germline CDR1 and CDR2 sequences are LNHDA and SQIVND (reference sequence). The CDR3 spans 14 residues. V gave up 4 bases and J gave up 1 base, with 10 bases separating them. The CDR3 DNA sequence: TGTGCCAGTAGTACACGGACAGCCCAAGAGACCCAGTACTTC. Its protein product is CASSTRTAQETQYF.

The V call is TRBV5-1, the J call TRBJ2-5; D unclear. The J call may not be correct, given that the DNA end is closer to TRBJ2-7. CDR1 SGHRS and CDR2 YFSETQ come from the germline V gene. The CDR3 length is 15 residues. The CDR3 reads CASSLGIAVTYEQYF. CDR3 sequence (DNA): TGCGCCAGCAGCTTGGGAATAGCCGTAACCTACGAGCAGTACTTC.

This rearrangement joins TRBV11-2 to TRBJ2-3; D uncertain. CDR3 length: 14 amino acids. Trimming removed 0 bases from V and 1 base from J, with 5 bases in between. CDR1 is SGHAT, CDR2 FQNNGV, per germline. CDR3 coding DNA: TGTGCCAGCAGCTTAGATGGCGGCACAGATACGCAGTATTTT. This gives the protein CASSLDGGTDTQYF.

The DNA of the CDR3 is TGTGCCAGCGGAGGCCACAATGAGCAGTTCTTC. It specifies CASGGHNEQFF. V gene TRBV2 combines with J gene TRBJ2-1, with a weak D call TRBD2 (5 bases). The CDR3 is 11 amino acids. V dropped 8 bases and J dropped 5 bases, with 7 bases sitting between them. CDR1 SNHLY and CDR2 FYNNEI come from the germline V gene.

This clone was seen a handful of times. The genes are TRBV7-9 and TRBJ1-1; the D is unclear. This CDR3 has 12 amino acids. Trimming pared 3 bases from V and 3 bases from J, leaving 5 bases between. CDR1 SEHNR and CDR2 FQNEAQ come from the germline V gene (reference sequence). CDR3 sequence: CASSLVDTEAFF. Written as DNA, the CDR3 is TGTGCCAGCAGCTTGGTCGACACTGAAGCTTTCTTT.

This clone has just a few counts. At one end the junction does not follow the germline gene, possibly because of a read error. The chain carries TRBV7-3 and TRBJ2-1, with D hard to call. Germline CDR1 reads SGHTA; CDR2 reads FQGTGA. The CDR3 consists of 14 residues. In nucleotides, the CDR3 is TGTGCCAGCAGCTTAACGGGGTCCTTCAATGAGCAGTTCTTC. It is translated as CASSLTGSFNEQFF.

The chain uses TRBV9 and TRBJ2-5; D is uncertain. The CDR3 runs 14 residues. V lost 3 bases, J lost 2 bases, and 11 bases lay in between. The germline gives CDR1 SGDLS, CDR2 YYNGEE. The CDR3: CASSGPIEQETQYF. DNA for the CDR3: TGTGCCAGCAGCGGACCCATAGAGCAAGAGACCCAGTACTTC.

This chain uses TRBV30 with TRBJ1-1; TRBD1 aligns across 9 bases. Germline values: CDR1 GTSNPN, CDR2 SVGIG (reference sequence). The CDR3 has 15 residues. Trimming removed 2 bases from V and 4 bases from J; junction bases left unmatched: 8. DNA of the CDR3: TGTGCCTGGAGTCCCGGGACAGGGAGAGGCACTGAAGCTTTCTTT. Its protein product is CAWSPGTGRGTEAFF.

CDR3 bases: TGTGCCAGCAGTTTAGGCCTACTAGCGGGAGTTCGGAATGAGCAGTTCTTC. Translated: CASSLGLLAGVRNEQFF. This sequence joins TRBV28 and TRBJ2-1; TRBD2 aligns across 11 bases. The CDR3 spans 17 residues. V lost 2 bases to trimming and J lost 7 bases; unmatched junction nucleotides: 10. The germline V gene has CDR1 MDHEN and CDR2 SYDVKM.

This clone was counted a few times. The chain has TRBV2 and TRBJ2-7; 9 positions match TRBD2. Germline V lookup: CDR1 SNHLY, CDR2 FYNNEI. Trimming took 6 bases from V and 6 from J; bases not matched to a gene: 9. This CDR3 has 14 amino acids. CDR3 in amino acids: CASRASGTSSEQYF. The CDR3 DNA reads TGTGCCAGCAGGGCCTCCGGGACTAGCAGCGAGCAGTACTTC.

This clone has just a few counts. The J gene is TRBJ1-2, the V gene TRBV29-1; weak D call: TRBD1 (6 bases). The germline V gene has CDR1 SQVTM and CDR2 ANQGSEA. V was shortened by 6 bases and J by 8 bases, with 19 bases between the two germline ends. This CDR3 is built from 13 residues. CDR3: CSVAGVGMRGYTF. The CDR3 DNA follows: TGCAGCGTGGCAGGGGTGGGAATGAGAGGCTACACCTTC.

The chain recombines TRBV4-1 with TRBJ2-1, with D perhaps TRBD1 (5 bases). CDR3 size: 17 residues. Trimming took 0 bases from V and 6 from J, leaving 18 bases between them. Germline lookup yields CDR1 MGHRA and CDR2 YSYEKL. This chain's CDR3 is CASSQDQGNSLFNEQFF. In nucleotides, the CDR3 is TGCGCCAGCAGCCAAGACCAGGGAAACTCTCTTTTCAATGAGCAGTTCTTC.

The rearrangement links TRBV30 to TRBJ1-2; TRBD1 matches 9 bases. The CDR3 is 12 amino acids. Germline trimming cut 5 bases from V and 7 bases from J; bases unmatched to any gene: 5. Germline V gives CDR1 GTSNPN, CDR2 SVGIG (reference sequence). The CDR3 nucleotides read TGTGCCTGGGGGACAGGGAAGGGTGGCTACACCTTC. Translated: CAWGTGKGGYTF.

CDR3 nucleotides: TGTGCCAGCAGCTTTTTGTCAGGGAACACTGAAGCTTTCTTT. Protein product: CASSFLSGNTEAFF. V gene TRBV5-6 combines with J gene TRBJ1-1; D not certain. V lost 2 bases to trimming and J lost 1 base, with 9 bases between them. The CDR3 spans 14 residues. Germline values: CDR1 SGHDT, CDR2 YYEEEE.

The chain uses TRBV25-1 and TRBJ2-3; no clear D. The V gene's germline CDR1 is MGHDK and CDR2 SYGVNS. The length of the CDR3 is 14 residues. With 2 bases removed from V and 4 bases from J, the gap between germline ends came to 10 bases. The CDR3 coding sequence is TGTGCCAGCAGTGAAAATCTGGGCTCAGATACGCAGTATTTT. It yields the protein CASSENLGSDTQYF.

The sample holds a few counts of this clone. The chain employs TRBV30 and TRBJ2-3; TRBD2 matches at 8 bases. The CDR3 consists of 14 residues. Germline CDR1 is GTSNPN and CDR2 is SVGIG (reference sequence). Germline trimming cut 3 bases from V and 2 bases from J; bases unmatched to any gene: 4. The DNA of the CDR3 is TGTGCCTGGAGAACTAGCGGAAACACAGATACGCAGTATTTT. Translating gives CAWRTSGNTDTQYF.

The rearrangement links TRBV19 to TRBJ1-5; 9 bases are a match to TRBD1. J was trimmed by 4 bases and V by 6 bases; bases with no gene match: 7. Germline V gene data show CDR1 as LNHDA and CDR2 as SQIVND (reference sequence). The CDR3 loop spans 15 amino acids. Written as DNA, the CDR3 is TGTGCCAGTAGCCGGGACAGGGCGGGGAATCAGCCCCAGCATTTT. It encodes CASSRDRAGNQPQHF.

CDR3 sequence: CASSLSGELFF. The CDR3 DNA is TGTGCCAGCAGCTTAAGCGGGGAGCTGTTTTTT. This chain uses TRBV7-3 with TRBJ2-2; D gene unclear. The V end lost 1 base, the J end lost 7 bases, and 1 base lay between the germline ends. Germline V lookup: CDR1 SGHTA, CDR2 FQGTGA. This CDR3 has 11 amino acids.

This chain connects TRBV5-1 to TRBJ2-7; 7 bases are shared with TRBD1. The CDR3 runs to 14 residues. Germline V gives CDR1 SGHRS, CDR2 YFSETQ. Trimming cost V 4 bases and J 5 bases; bases outside gene matches: 9. The CDR3 is CASSISTGDHEQYF. CDR3 in DNA: TGCGCCAGCAGCATCTCTACAGGGGACCACGAGCAGTACTTC.

The gene calls are TRBV4-2 and TRBJ2-6; 10 nucleotides match TRBD2. The CDR3 runs 18 residues. V dropped 3 bases and J dropped 0; count of bases not matched to a gene: 5. Germline-derived CDR1 and CDR2 are LGHNA and YNFKEQ. The CDR3 here is CASSQASGGDSGANVLTF. The CDR3, as DNA: TGTGCCAGCAGCCAGGCTAGCGGGGGTGACTCTGGGGCCAACGTCCTGACTTTC.